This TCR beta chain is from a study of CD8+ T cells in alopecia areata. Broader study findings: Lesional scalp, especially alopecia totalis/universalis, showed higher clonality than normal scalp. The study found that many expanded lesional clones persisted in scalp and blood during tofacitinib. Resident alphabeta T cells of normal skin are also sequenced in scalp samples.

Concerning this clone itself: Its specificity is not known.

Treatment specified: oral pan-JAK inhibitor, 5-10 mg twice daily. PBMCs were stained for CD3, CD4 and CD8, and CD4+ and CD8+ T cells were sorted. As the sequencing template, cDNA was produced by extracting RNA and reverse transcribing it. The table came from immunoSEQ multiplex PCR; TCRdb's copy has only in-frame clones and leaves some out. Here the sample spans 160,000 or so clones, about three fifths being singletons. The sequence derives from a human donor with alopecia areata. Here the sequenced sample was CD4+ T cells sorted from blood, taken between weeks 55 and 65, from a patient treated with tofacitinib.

Written as DNA, the CDR3 is TGCGCCAGCAGCTTGGAGCGGGCATCAGAGACCCAGTACTTC. Translated, it gives CASSLERASETQYF. The chain uses TRBV5-1 and TRBJ2-5, with a tentative D call TRBD2 (6 bases). This CDR3 is built from 14 residues. The V gene lost 0 bases and the J gene lost 4 bases, with 10 bases spanning the gap. Germline V CDR1 and CDR2: SGHRS, YFSETQ.